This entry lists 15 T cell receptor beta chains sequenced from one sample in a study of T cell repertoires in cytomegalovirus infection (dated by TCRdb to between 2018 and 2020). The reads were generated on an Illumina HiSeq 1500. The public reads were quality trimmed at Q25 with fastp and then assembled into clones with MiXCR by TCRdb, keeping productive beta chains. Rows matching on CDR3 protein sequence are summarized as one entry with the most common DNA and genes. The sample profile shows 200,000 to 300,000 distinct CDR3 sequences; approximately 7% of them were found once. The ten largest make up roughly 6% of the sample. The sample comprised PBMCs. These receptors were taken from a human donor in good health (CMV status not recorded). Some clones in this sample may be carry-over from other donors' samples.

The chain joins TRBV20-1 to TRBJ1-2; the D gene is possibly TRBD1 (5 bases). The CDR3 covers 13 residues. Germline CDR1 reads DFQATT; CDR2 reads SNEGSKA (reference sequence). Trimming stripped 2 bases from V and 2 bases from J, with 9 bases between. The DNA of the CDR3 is TGCAGTGCTAGATCGGGGCAGAACTATGGCTACACCTTC. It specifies CSARSGQNYGYTF.

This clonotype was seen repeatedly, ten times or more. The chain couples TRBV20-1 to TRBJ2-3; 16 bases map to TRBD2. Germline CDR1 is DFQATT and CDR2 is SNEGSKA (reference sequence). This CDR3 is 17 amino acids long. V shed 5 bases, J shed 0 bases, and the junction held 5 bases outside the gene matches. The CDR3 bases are TGCAGTGCTTCGCCGGGACTAGCGGGGGGGAGCACAGATACGCAGTATTTT. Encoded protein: CSASPGLAGGSTDTQYF.

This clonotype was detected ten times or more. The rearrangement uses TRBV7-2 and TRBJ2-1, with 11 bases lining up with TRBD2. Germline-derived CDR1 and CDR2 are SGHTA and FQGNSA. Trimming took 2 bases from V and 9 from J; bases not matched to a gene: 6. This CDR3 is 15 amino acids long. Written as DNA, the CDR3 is TGTGCCAGCAGCTTAACTAGCGGGGGAAAAGGTGAGCAGTTCTTC. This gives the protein CASSLTSGGKGEQFF.

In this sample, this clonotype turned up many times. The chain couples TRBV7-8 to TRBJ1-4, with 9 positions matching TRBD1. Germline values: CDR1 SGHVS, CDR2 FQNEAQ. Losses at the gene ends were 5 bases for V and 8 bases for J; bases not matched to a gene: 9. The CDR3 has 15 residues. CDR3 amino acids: CASSLRTGVVEKLFF. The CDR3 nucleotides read TGTGCCAGCAGCCTACGGACAGGGGTGGTCGAAAAACTGTTTTTT. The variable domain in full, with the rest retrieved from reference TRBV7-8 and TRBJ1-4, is GAGVSQSPRYKVAKRGQDVALRCDPISGHVSLFWYQQALGQGPEFLTYFQNEAQLDKSGLPSDRFFAERPEGSVSTLKIQRTQQEDSAVYLCASSLRTGVVEKLFFGSGTQLSVL.

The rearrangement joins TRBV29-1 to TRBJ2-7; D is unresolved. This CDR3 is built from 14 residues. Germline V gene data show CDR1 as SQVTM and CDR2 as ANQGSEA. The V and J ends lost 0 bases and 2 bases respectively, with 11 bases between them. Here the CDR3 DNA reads TGCAGCGTTGAAGAAACCACGGCTACCTACGAGCAGTACTTC. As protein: CSVEETTATYEQYF.

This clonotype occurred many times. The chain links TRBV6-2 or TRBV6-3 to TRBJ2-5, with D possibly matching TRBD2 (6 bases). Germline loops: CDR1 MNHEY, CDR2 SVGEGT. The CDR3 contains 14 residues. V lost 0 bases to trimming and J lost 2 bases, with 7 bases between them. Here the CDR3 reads CASSYSRGQETQYF. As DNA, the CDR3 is TGTGCCAGCAGTTACTCGCGGGGTCAAGAGACCCAGTACTTC.

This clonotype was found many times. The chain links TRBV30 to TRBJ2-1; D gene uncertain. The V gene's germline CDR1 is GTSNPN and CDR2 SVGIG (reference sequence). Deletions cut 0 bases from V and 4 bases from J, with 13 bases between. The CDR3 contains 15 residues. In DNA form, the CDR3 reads TGTGCCTGGAGTGTAGGATCCGCCAGATACAATGAGCAGTTCTTC. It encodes CAWSVGSARYNEQFF.

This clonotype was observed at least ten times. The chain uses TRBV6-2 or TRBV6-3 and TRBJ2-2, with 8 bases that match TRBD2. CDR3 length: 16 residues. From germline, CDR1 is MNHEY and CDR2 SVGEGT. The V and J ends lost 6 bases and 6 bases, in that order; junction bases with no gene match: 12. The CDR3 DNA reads TGTGCCAGCAGACGCATCCCGGGGGGGCCTTCCGGGGAGCTGTTTTTT. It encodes CASRRIPGGPSGELFF.

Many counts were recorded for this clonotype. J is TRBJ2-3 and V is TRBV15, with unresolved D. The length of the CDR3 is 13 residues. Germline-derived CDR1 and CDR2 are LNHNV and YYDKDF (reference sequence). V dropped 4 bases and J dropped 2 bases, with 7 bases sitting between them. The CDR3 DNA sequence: TGTGCCACCAGCAAAGGTGACACAGATACGCAGTATTTT. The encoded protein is CATSKGDTDTQYF.

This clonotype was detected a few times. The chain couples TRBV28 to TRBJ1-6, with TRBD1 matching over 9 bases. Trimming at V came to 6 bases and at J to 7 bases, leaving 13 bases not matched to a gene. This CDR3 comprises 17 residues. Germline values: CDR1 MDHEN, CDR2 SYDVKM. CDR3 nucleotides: TGTGCCAGCAGCTGGGCCCTCTGGGACAGGGAGAATTCACCCCTCCACTTT. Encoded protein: CASSWALWDRENSPLHF.

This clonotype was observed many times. The CDR3 loop reads CASKRDSTTDTQYF. The CDR3 DNA is TGTGCCAGCAAGCGGGACAGCACCACAGATACGCAGTATTTT. This rearrangement joins TRBV7-2 to TRBJ2-3; D may match TRBD1 or TRBD2 (7 bases each). Trimming cost V 7 bases and J 2 bases, with 13 bases left between them. The germline gives CDR1 SGHTA, CDR2 FQGNSA. The CDR3 spans 14 residues.

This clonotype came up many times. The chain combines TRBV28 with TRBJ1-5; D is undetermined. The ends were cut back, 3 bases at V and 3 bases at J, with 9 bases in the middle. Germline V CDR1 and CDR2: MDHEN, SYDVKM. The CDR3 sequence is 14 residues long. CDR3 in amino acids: CASSLLGLNQPQHF. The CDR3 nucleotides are TGTGCCAGCAGTTTGCTGGGCCTCAATCAGCCCCAGCATTTT. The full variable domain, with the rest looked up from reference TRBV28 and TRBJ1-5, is DVKVTQSSRYLVKRTGEKVFLECVQDMDHENMFWYRQDPGLGLRLIYFSYDVKMKEKGDIPEGYSVSREKKERFSLILESASTNQTSMYLCASSLLGLNQPQHFGDGTRLSIL.

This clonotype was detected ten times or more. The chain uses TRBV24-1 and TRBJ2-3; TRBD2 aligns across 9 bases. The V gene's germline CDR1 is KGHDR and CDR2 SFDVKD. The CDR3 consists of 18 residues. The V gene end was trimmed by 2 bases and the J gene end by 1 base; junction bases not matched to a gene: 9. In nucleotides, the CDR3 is TGTGCCACCAGTGATTCCCCGGGAGCGGGGGGTCGCACAGATACGCAGTATTTT. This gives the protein CATSDSPGAGGRTDTQYF.

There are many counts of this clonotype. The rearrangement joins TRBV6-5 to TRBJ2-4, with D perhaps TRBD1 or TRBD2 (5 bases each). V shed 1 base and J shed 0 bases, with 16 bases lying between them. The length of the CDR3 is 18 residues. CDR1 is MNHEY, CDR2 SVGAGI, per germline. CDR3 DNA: TGTGCCAGCAGTTACTTCCGGGACCCAAGTATAGCCAAAAACATTCAGTACTTC. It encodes CASSYFRDPSIAKNIQYF.

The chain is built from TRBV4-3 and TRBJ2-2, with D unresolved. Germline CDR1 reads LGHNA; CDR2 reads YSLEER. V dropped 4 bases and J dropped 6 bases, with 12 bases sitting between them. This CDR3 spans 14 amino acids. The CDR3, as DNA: TGCGCCAGCAGCCCAAGAGGTGGGGCCGGGGAGCTGTTTTTT. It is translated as CASSPRGGAGELFF.